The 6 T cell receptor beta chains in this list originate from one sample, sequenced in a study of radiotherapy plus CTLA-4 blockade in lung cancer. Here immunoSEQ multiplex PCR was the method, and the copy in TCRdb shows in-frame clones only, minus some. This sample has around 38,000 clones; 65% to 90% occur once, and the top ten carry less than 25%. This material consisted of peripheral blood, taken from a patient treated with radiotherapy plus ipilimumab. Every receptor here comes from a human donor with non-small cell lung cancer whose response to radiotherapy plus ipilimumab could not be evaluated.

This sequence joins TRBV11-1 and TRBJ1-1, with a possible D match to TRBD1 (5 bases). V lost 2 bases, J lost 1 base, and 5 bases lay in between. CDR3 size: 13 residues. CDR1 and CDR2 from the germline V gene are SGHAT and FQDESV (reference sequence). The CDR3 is CASSLRGNTEAFF. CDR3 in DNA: TGTGCCAGCAGCTTAAGGGGGAACACTGAAGCTTTCTTT.

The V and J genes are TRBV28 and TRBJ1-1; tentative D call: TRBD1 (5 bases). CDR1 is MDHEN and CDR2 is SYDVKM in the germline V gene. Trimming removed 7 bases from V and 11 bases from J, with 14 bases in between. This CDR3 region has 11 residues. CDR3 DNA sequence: TGTGCCAGCATCCAACGGGGGGGGGCTTTCTTT. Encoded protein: CASIQRGGAFF.

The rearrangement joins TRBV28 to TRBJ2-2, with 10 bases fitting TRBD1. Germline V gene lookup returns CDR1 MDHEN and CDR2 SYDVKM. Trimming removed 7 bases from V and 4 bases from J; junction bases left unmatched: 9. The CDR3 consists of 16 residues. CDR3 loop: CASTPGGQGSTGELFF. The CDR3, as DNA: TGTGCCAGCACCCCTGGGGGACAGGGGAGCACCGGGGAGCTGTTTTTT.

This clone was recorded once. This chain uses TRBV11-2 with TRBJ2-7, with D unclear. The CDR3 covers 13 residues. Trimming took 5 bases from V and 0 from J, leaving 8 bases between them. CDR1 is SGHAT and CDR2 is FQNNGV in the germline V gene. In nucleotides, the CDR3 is TGTGCCAGCAGCGGGCCCAACTCCTACGAGCAGTACTTC. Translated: CASSGPNSYEQYF.

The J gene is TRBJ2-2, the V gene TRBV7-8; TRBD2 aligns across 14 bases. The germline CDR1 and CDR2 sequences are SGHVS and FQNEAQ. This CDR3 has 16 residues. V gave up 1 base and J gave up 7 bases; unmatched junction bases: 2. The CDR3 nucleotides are TGTGCCAGCAGCTTAGGACTAGCGGGAGGGGGCGGGGAGCTGTTTTTT. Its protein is CASSLGLAGGGGELFF.

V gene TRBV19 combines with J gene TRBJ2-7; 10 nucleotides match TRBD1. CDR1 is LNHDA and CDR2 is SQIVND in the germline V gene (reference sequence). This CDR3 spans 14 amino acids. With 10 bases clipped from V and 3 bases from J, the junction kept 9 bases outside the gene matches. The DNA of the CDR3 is TGTGCCACCGGGAGACAGGGGGCTTTCTACGAGCAGTACTTC. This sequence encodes CATGRQGAFYEQYF.